The TCR beta chain under discussion was sequenced for a study of T-cell memory formation after mild COVID-19. One entry per CDR3 protein results from TCRdb running MiXCR on the 5' RACE reads. Of roughly 250,000 distinct CDR3 sequences in the sample, around 15% were seen once. CDR3 length: 15 amino acids. The V gene's germline CDR1 is KGHDR and CDR2 SFDVKD. V shed 7 bases and J 2 bases; nucleotides not matched to a gene: 8. This clonotype showed up just a few times. What it binds is unknown. Findings of the study overall: Some clones that responded turned up in pre-infection memory, which suggests that cross-reactive memory joined in. Clones that shrank (day 15 to 85) were balanced CD4/CD8, whereas later expanders leaned CD4+.

This receptor was obtained from a young man who had mild COVID-19 (a few samples of this study predate the infection). Cell type and time point are not known. The sequencing sample was made of PBMCs or a T cell subset sorted from them (not recorded which). The V gene is TRBV24-1, the J gene TRBJ2-3; TRBD1 matches at 7 bases. The CDR3 DNA is TGTGCCACCAGCCGCCTAGGGACAGACACAGATACGCAGTATTTT. Protein: CATSRLGTDTDTQYF.